The 8 T cell receptor beta chains given below trace back to one sample, sequenced in a study of blood T cell repertoires in COVID-19. Produced via immunoSEQ multiplex PCR; TCRdb's table is partial and in-frame only. The sample records over 60,000 clones, roughly four fifths being singletons. Sequencing was carried out using peripheral blood. The source is a man aged 50 to 60 with COVID-19, enrolled during active disease.

This clone has more than one count but fewer than ten. The gene calls are TRBV4-2 and TRBJ2-7; 12 bases line up with TRBD1. The CDR3 is made up of 16 amino acids. V lost 5 bases, J lost 4 bases, and 9 bases stayed unmatched. Germline CDR1 reads LGHNA; CDR2 reads YNFKEQ. Here the CDR3 DNA reads TGTGCCAGCAGCAAGGGACAGGGGGCCACCTCATACGAGCAGTACTTC. Residues: CASSKGQGATSYEQYF.

V and J are TRBV6-5 and TRBJ1-2; 7 positions match TRBD1. Losses at the gene ends were 4 bases for V and 2 bases for J; bases not matched to a gene: 4. This CDR3 has 14 amino acids. Germline CDR1 reads MNHEY; CDR2 reads SVGAGI. The CDR3 loop is CASSWTGTNYGYTF. CDR3 in DNA: TGTGCCAGCAGTTGGACAGGAACCAACTATGGCTACACCTTC.

This clone has just a few counts. This chain uses TRBV24-1 with TRBJ2-1; D gene uncertain. This CDR3 has 11 amino acids. V lost 5 bases and J lost 6, with 4 bases in between. From germline, CDR1 is KGHDR and CDR2 SFDVKD. This CDR3 is CATSASNEQFF. DNA of the CDR3: TGTGCCACCAGTGCATCCAATGAGCAGTTCTTC.

The chain joins TRBV4-2 to TRBJ2-1; perhaps TRBD2 as D (6 bases). The V end lost 0 bases, the J end lost 2 bases, and 11 bases lay between the germline ends. Germline V gives CDR1 LGHNA, CDR2 YNFKEQ. This CDR3 has 16 residues. This chain's CDR3 is CASSQEPGEAYNEQFF. The CDR3 region has the DNA TGTGCCAGCAGCCAAGAACCGGGAGAAGCCTACAATGAGCAGTTCTTC.

The chain couples TRBV6-6 to TRBJ2-1; the match to TRBD1 covers 8 bases. CDR1 is MNHNY, CDR2 SVGAGI, per germline (reference sequence). Unmatched junction bases numbered 3, after V lost 5 bases and J lost 0 bases. There are 15 residues in the CDR3. The CDR3 region has the DNA TGTGCCAGCAGTAGGGACAGGAGCTCCTACAATGAGCAGTTCTTC. Its translation is CASSRDRSSYNEQFF.

The rearrangement joins TRBV28 to TRBJ2-1; TRBD2 aligns across 7 bases. CDR1 MDHEN and CDR2 SYDVKM come from the germline V gene. The CDR3 has 16 amino acids. The junction had 14 bases not matched to a gene; V was cut back by 6 bases and J by 6 bases. The DNA of the CDR3 is TGTGCCAGCAGACCCGGGGGAGCGGGAAAAATCAATGAGCAGTTCTTC. Translation: CASRPGGAGKINEQFF.

V gene TRBV14 combines with J gene TRBJ1-4; D remains ambiguous. Germline CDR1 reads SGHDN; CDR2 reads FVKESK. Trimming pared 4 bases from V and 8 bases from J, leaving 11 bases between. This CDR3 contains 13 residues. CDR3: CASSLHVGEKLFF. CDR3 coding DNA: TGTGCCAGCAGCCTCCATGTCGGGGAAAAACTGTTTTTT.

This sequence joins TRBV28 and TRBJ2-7, with D perhaps TRBD2 (6 bases). Germline V gene sequence: CDR1 MDHEN, CDR2 SYDVKM. V lost 6 bases and J lost 0, with 12 bases in between. The CDR3 extends over 14 amino acids. CDR3 amino acids: CASRLSGSSYEQYF. CDR3 bases: TGTGCCAGCAGACTAAGCGGGTCCTCCTACGAGCAGTACTTC. Full variable domain (outside the CDR3, taken from reference TRBV28 and TRBJ2-7): DVKVTQSSRYLVKRTGEKVFLECVQDMDHENMFWYRQDPGLGLRLIYFSYDVKMKEKGDIPEGYSVSREKKERFSLILESASTNQTSMYLCASRLSGSSYEQYFGPGTRLTVT.